Below, 23 T cell receptor beta chains from the same sample are listed, as sequenced in a study of CD8 T cells in Susac syndrome. Random-hexamer reverse transcription was applied to roughly 0.5 to 1 ug RNA. Via MiXCR, TCRdb re-called the immunoSEQ multiplex PCR reads, giving one row per CDR3 protein. The profile shows about 150,000 distinct CDR3 sequences, just under 97% of them singletons. The specimen was CD8+ T cells from PBMCs. The source is a human donor with multiple sclerosis.

The chain employs TRBV30 and TRBJ2-7; D not certain. The CDR3 sequence is 11 residues long. V was clipped by 2 bases and J by 5 bases, with 7 bases between them. Germline lookup yields CDR1 GTSNPN and CDR2 SVGIG (reference sequence). In nucleotides, the CDR3 is TGTGCCTGGAGTTTGAAGGACGAGCAGTACTTC. Protein product: CAWSLKDEQYF.

The CDR3 sequence: CSAEDRSNQPQHF. CDR3 coding DNA: TGCAGTGCTGAGGACAGGAGCAATCAGCCCCAGCATTTT. This chain joins TRBV20-1 and TRBJ1-5; 7 bases align to TRBD1. With 5 bases clipped from V and 1 base from J, the junction kept 2 bases outside the gene matches. Germline-derived CDR1 and CDR2 are DFQATT and SNEGSKA (reference sequence). The CDR3 is made up of 13 amino acids.

This clonotype was counted once. The CDR3 DNA follows: TGTGCCAGCAAGAAGCCGGGGACCGAGTCCTACGAGCAGTACTTC. The encoded protein is CASKKPGTESYEQYF. J is TRBJ2-7 and V is TRBV27; tentatively, D is TRBD1 or TRBD2 (5 bases each). The CDR3 totals 15 residues. Looked up from germline, CDR1 is MNHEY and CDR2 is SMNVEV (reference sequence). V was pared by 7 bases and J by 1 base, with 17 bases between.

This chain joins TRBV20-1 and TRBJ1-5; D unclear. The V gene lost 6 bases and the J gene lost 0 bases, with 18 bases spanning the gap. The CDR3 totals 16 residues. Germline values: CDR1 DFQATT, CDR2 SNEGSKA (reference sequence). The CDR3 loop reads CSATGMKDYSNQPQHF. For the CDR3, the DNA is TGCAGTGCGACCGGGATGAAGGATTATAGCAATCAGCCCCAGCATTTT.

This chain's CDR3 is CASSLALSEGNIGYTF. The CDR3 bases are TGTGCCAGCAGCTTAGCGCTATCCGAAGGGAATATTGGCTACACCTTC. This chain joins TRBV7-9 and TRBJ1-2, with D uncertain. With 0 bases removed from V and 7 bases from J, the gap between germline ends came to 18 bases. Germline lookup yields CDR1 SEHNR and CDR2 FQNEAQ (reference sequence). The CDR3 covers 16 residues.

The V gene is TRBV9, the J gene TRBJ2-3, with 7 bases fitting TRBD1. Germline loops: CDR1 SGDLS, CDR2 YYNGEE. CDR3 length equals 15 residues. V shed 4 bases and J 3 bases; nucleotides not matched to a gene: 8. The CDR3 nucleotides read TGTGCCAGCAGCCCCCGGGGACAGAGGACAGATACGCAGTATTTT. This gives the protein CASSPRGQRTDTQYF.

V is TRBV30 and J is TRBJ1-2, with a weak D call TRBD1 (5 bases). CDR1 and CDR2 from the germline V gene are GTSNPN and SVGIG (reference sequence). Trimming removed 4 bases from V and 7 bases from J, with 25 bases in between. This CDR3 spans 16 amino acids. CDR3 sequence: CAWNPGRGERVGGYTF. CDR3 nucleotide sequence: TGTGCCTGGAATCCGGGACGGGGGGAGCGGGTCGGTGGCTACACCTTC.

This chain connects TRBV27 to TRBJ2-1; tentative D call: TRBD1 (7 bases). V was cut by 2 bases and J by 3 bases, with 11 bases left in between. Germline V gene data show CDR1 as MNHEY and CDR2 as SMNVEV (reference sequence). This CDR3 has 15 residues. As DNA, the CDR3 is TGTGCCAGCAGTTTAGGAGGGGGCCTCTACAATGAGCAGTTCTTC. It translates to CASSLGGGLYNEQFF.

This sequence joins TRBV13 and TRBJ2-5, with 7 bases fitting TRBD1. Germline CDR1 and CDR2: PRHDT and FYEKMQ (reference sequence). Trimming at V came to 1 base and at J to 6 bases, leaving 5 bases not matched to a gene. CDR3 length: 14 residues. The CDR3, as DNA: TGTGCCAGCAGCTTAGAGGGACAGAGAAAGACCCAGTACTTC. It translates to CASSLEGQRKTQYF.

This sequence joins TRBV29-1 and TRBJ2-5, with TRBD1 matching 10 bases. J lost 4 bases, V lost 6 bases, and 17 bases had no gene match. In germline, CDR1 is SQVTM, CDR2 ANQGSEA. The length of the CDR3 is 17 residues. This CDR3 is CSVEQPGQGPSGETQYF. CDR3 nucleotide sequence: TGCAGCGTCGAGCAACCGGGACAGGGGCCCTCCGGAGAGACCCAGTACTTC.

V gene TRBV13 combines with J gene TRBJ2-7, with D possibly being TRBD1 (5 bases). The CDR3 runs 13 residues. Germline CDR1 PRHDT, CDR2 FYEKMQ (reference sequence). V was shortened by 1 base and J by 9 bases, with 13 bases between the two germline ends. The CDR3, as DNA: TGTGCCAGCAGCTTAGAACCGGACAAGGTGCAGTACGTC. It encodes CASSLEPDKVQYV.

The chain employs TRBV7-3 and TRBJ1-2; no firm D call. The V gene lost 2 bases and the J gene lost 2 bases, with 12 bases spanning the gap. CDR1 and CDR2 from the germline V gene are SGHTA and FQGTGA. The CDR3 covers 15 residues. CDR3 bases: TGTGCCAGCAGCTTAGGAGCCAACGCGAACTATGGCTACACCTTC. This gives the protein CASSLGANANYGYTF.

The count of this clonotype is one. J is TRBJ2-3 and V is TRBV7-6, with a weak D call TRBD1 (5 bases). CDR3 length: 15 amino acids. Deletions cut 3 bases from V and 4 bases from J, with 14 bases between. The germline V gene encodes CDR1 SGHVS and CDR2 FNYEAQ. This CDR3 reads CASSFPDNGADTQYF. The DNA of the CDR3 is TGTGCCAGCAGCTTCCCGGACAATGGGGCAGATACGCAGTATTTT. The whole variable domain, remainder taken from reference TRBV7-6 and TRBJ2-3, is GAGVSQSPRYKVTKRGQDVALRCDPISGHVSLYWYRQALGQGPEFLTYFNYEAQQDKSGLPNDRFSAERPEGSISTLTIQRTEQRDSAMYRCASSFPDNGADTQYFGPGTRLTVL.

The chain uses TRBV7-9 and TRBJ1-5; 7 bases line up with TRBD1. The CDR3 extends over 14 amino acids. Germline assignment: CDR1 SEHNR and CDR2 FQNEAQ (reference sequence). With V trimmed by 5 bases and J by 5 bases, 6 bases remained unmatched. In DNA, the CDR3 is TGTGCCAGCAGCCCGGGACAGCTAGATCAGCCCCAGCATTTT. Translating it yields CASSPGQLDQPQHF.

The CDR3 loop is CASSDGQEQYF. CDR3 in DNA: TGTGCCAGCAGTGATGGCCAAGAGCAGTACTTC. The chain recombines TRBV25-1 with TRBJ2-7; no definite D call. The germline gives CDR1 MGHDK, CDR2 SYGVNS. Between the trimmed V and J ends, which lost 3 bases and 7 bases, there was a span of 7 bases. The CDR3 spans 11 residues.

The gene calls are TRBV9 and TRBJ1-1; D is perhaps TRBD1 (6 bases). Per the germline V gene, CDR1 is SGDLS and CDR2 is YYNGEE. Trimming stripped 4 bases from V and 4 bases from J, with 14 bases between. The CDR3 has 14 amino acids. DNA of the CDR3: TGTGCCAGCAGCCCCTCCGGCAGGGGCACTGAAGCTTTCTTT. Protein product: CASSPSGRGTEAFF.

V usage is TRBV9 and J usage is TRBJ2-1, with a tentative D call TRBD2 (5 bases). In germline, CDR1 is SGDLS, CDR2 YYNGEE. The CDR3 totals 16 residues. V was shortened by 1 base and J by 2 bases, with 13 bases between the two germline ends. The CDR3 here is CASSVSPGEAYNEQFF. CDR3 sequence (DNA): TGTGCCAGCAGCGTATCTCCCGGGGAAGCCTACAATGAGCAGTTCTTC.

Note on this clonotype: A read error may account for a junction end that differs from germline. This chain joins TRBV14 and TRBJ2-6, with a tentative D call TRBD2 (7 bases). The CDR3 contains 12 residues. From germline, CDR1 is SGHDN and CDR2 FVKESK. In DNA form, the CDR3 reads TGTGCCAGCAGCCATCCTGGGGGGGCCCCTGATTTC. It encodes CASSHPGGAPDF.

This chain links TRBV29-1 with TRBJ1-6; D possibly corresponds to TRBD1 (5 bases). Germline CDR1 reads SQVTM; CDR2 reads ANQGSEA. The CDR3 consists of 13 residues. V lost 6 bases, J lost 8 bases, and 14 bases lay in between. CDR3 nucleotides: TGCAGCGTCCGTCGGGGCTACGATTCACCCCTCCACTTT. Its translation is CSVRRGYDSPLHF.

The CDR3: CASSRGKGQGYEQYV. The CDR3 DNA is TGTGCCAGCAGTCGAGGGAAGGGGCAGGGCTACGAGCAGTACGTC. The chain links TRBV27 to TRBJ2-7, with D possibly called TRBD1 or TRBD2 (5 bases each). Trimming pared 5 bases from V and 3 bases from J, leaving 17 bases between. Germline lookup yields CDR1 MNHEY and CDR2 SMNVEV (reference sequence). The CDR3 is 15 amino acids.

The chain couples TRBV24-1 to TRBJ2-1; possibly TRBD1 for D (6 bases). The V gene's germline CDR1 is KGHDR and CDR2 SFDVKD. Between the trimmed V and J ends, which lost 3 bases and 10 bases, there was a span of 12 bases. The CDR3 totals 13 residues. In DNA form, the CDR3 reads TGTGCCACCAGTGATCCCAGGACAGAAGAGCAGTTCTTC. Encoded protein: CATSDPRTEEQFF.

The rearrangement joins TRBV7-8 to TRBJ2-6, with D perhaps matching TRBD2 (6 bases). The germline CDR1 and CDR2 sequences are SGHVS and FQNEAQ. The CDR3 spans 16 residues. Between the trimmed V and J ends, which lost 4 bases and 0 bases, there was a span of 10 bases. The CDR3 spells CASSWGLLSGANVLTF. CDR3 DNA sequence: TGTGCCAGCAGCTGGGGACTTCTCTCTGGGGCCAACGTCCTGACTTTC.

The V call is TRBV6-6, the J call TRBJ2-7, with 7 bases identical to TRBD1. After removal of 6 bases from V and 2 bases from J, the junction contained 13 bases not matched to a gene. The germline CDR1 and CDR2 sequences are MNHNY and SVGAGI (reference sequence). The CDR3 contains 16 residues. CDR3 amino acids: CASSPQRQGVTYEQYV. Here the CDR3 DNA reads TGTGCCAGCAGCCCTCAAAGGCAGGGGGTGACCTACGAGCAGTACGTC.